The entry that follows covers one T cell receptor (beta chain) sequence. Its antigen remains unknown. This entry is derived from a study of T cell repertoires in cytomegalovirus infection. About the research overall: TCR beta signatures that were public indicated CMV infection and matching HLA type. The study, taken as a whole, reports: The ex vivo response showed dominance by HLA-C-restricted CMV-specific TCR beta clonotypes. Pooled public TCR beta family frequency picked out CMV carriers with the relevant HLA.

TCRdb fed the reads into MiXCR, producing one record per CDR3 protein. In the table there are about 500,000 distinct CDR3 sequences, roughly a third of which are singletons. The clonotype originates from a human donor in good health (CMV status not recorded). Some clones in this sample may be carry-over from other donors' samples. Sequenced material: cultured PBMCs, taken from culture after CMV antigen stimulation.

The CDR3 is CASSATRSTDTQYF. The DNA of the CDR3 is TGTGCCAGCAGTGCAACTAGATCCACAGATACGCAGTATTTT. The chain joins TRBV27 to TRBJ2-3; D might be TRBD2 (5 bases). V was trimmed by 5 bases and J by 2 bases, leaving 11 bases between them. The CDR3 loop spans 14 amino acids. Looked up from germline, CDR1 is MNHEY and CDR2 is SMNVEV (reference sequence).